This T cell receptor beta chain was captured in a study of T cell responses to AZD1222 COVID-19 vaccine. Clones were sequenced by immunoSEQ multiplex PCR, and TCRdb holds only the in-frame ones, with some missing. This sample yields roughly 140,000 clones, of which 75% to 90% are seen a single time; 5.5% to 7% belongs to the top ten. This clone was counted only a few times. Germline V gene data show CDR1 as KGHSH and CDR2 as LQKENI. The CDR3 sequence is 16 residues long. Unmatched junction bases numbered 10, after V lost 3 bases and J lost 3 bases. The clonotype originates from an adult who had recovered from COVID-19. Sequenced material: peripheral blood, taken after recovery from COVID-19. The chain links TRBV18 to TRBJ1-1, with TRBD1 identical over 7 bases. CDR3 nucleotide sequence: TGTGCCAGCTCACCTAGTATGACAGGGATGGACACTGAAGCTTTCTTT. This codes for CASSPSMTGMDTEAFF.